The clone carrying this TCR beta chain was detected ten times or more. The antigen remains undetermined. This record belongs to a study of T cell repertoires in cytomegalovirus infection. Study in general: Public TCR beta signature analysis indicated the presence of both CMV infection and matching HLA type.

TCRdb called the reads again in MiXCR, with one record for every CDR3 protein. The sample lists tens of thousands of distinct CDR3 sequences, roughly 20% occurring once. Notes on the study in general: The ex vivo response was dominated by HLA-C-restricted CMV-specific TCR beta clonotypes. Cumulative public TCR beta family frequency identified CMV carriers with the relevant HLA.

What was sequenced was PBMCs, sequenced either directly or after in vitro stimulation (not recorded which). This sequence originates from a human donor in good health (CMV status not recorded). Some clones in this sample may be carry-over from other donors' samples.

CDR3 sequence: CASSSTSNEKLFF. Written as DNA, the CDR3 is TGTGCCAGCAGCTCCACGTCCAATGAAAAACTGTTTTTT. The chain has TRBV7-6 and TRBJ1-4; the D is unclear. The V and J ends lost 4 bases and 5 bases respectively, with 8 bases between them. The length of the CDR3 is 13 residues. Germline CDR1 reads SGHVS; CDR2 reads FNYEAQ.